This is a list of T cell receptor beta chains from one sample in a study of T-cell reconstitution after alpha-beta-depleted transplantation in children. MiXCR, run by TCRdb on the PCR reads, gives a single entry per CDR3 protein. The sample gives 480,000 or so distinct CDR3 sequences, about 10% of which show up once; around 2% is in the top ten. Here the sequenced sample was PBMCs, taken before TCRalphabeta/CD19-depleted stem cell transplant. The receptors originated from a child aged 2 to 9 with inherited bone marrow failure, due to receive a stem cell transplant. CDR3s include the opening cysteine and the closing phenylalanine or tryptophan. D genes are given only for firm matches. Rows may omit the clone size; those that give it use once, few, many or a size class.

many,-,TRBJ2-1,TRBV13,TGTGCCAGCAGCTTCCTACTGGCTACGGGGGAGCAGTTCTTC,CASSFLLATGEQFF
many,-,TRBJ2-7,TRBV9,TGTGCCAGCAGCCCCGATCTAGGATCCGCCTACGAGCAGTACTTC,CASSPDLGSAYEQYF
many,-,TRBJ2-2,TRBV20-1,TGCAGTGCTAGAGTTTTCCCCAAGAACACCGGGGAGCTGTTTTTT,CSARVFPKNTGELFF
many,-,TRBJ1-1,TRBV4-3,TGCGCCAGCAGCCAGACCATTGGGGAGAGGTCTGAAGCTTTCTTT,CASSQTIGERSEAFF
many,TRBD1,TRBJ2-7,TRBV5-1,TGCGCCAGCAGCCCCGAAACCGGGACAGGGGCCTACGAGCAGTACTTC,CASSPETGTGAYEQYF
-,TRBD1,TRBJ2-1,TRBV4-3,TGCGCCAGCAGCCAAGATCGCCCGGACAGGGCCCCCTGGGATGAGCAGTTCTTC,CASSQDRPDRAPWDEQFF
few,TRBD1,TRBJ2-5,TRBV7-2,TGTGCCAGCAGCTTAGCGGGACAGGGCGGGGGAGAGACCCAGTACTTC,CASSLAGQGGGETQYF
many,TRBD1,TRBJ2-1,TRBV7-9,TGTGCCAGCAGCTTAGCCGTAGGGGGCGTAAATGAGCAGTTCTTC,CASSLAVGGVNEQFF
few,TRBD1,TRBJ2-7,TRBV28,TGTGCCAGCAGTTTGTCGGGACAGGCGGGCTACGAGCAGTACTTC,CASSLSGQAGYEQYF
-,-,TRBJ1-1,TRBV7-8,TGTGCCAGCAGCCAAATATTATGGCTGAACACTGAAGCTTTCTTT,CASSQILWLNTEAFF
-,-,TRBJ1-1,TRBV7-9,TGTGCCAGCAGCCCCAGACGGGGTGGCACTGAAGCTTTCTTT,CASSPRRGGTEAFF
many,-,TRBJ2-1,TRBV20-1,TGCAGTGCTAGTAAGTCAGTCTTCCTCTACAATGAGCAGTTCTTC,CSASKSVFLYNEQFF
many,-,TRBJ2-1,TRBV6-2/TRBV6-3,TGTGCCAGCAGTGGATTGAGCGGGTTCTCCTACAATGAGCAGTTCTTC,CASSGLSGFSYNEQFF
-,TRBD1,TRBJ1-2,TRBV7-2,TGTGCCAGCAGCACCCGACAGGGCGACTATGGCTACACCTTC,CASSTRQGDYGYTF
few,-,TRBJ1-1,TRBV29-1,TGCAGCGTTGCTTATGGGGGACTGGGGAACACTGAAGCTTTCTTT,CSVAYGGLGNTEAFF
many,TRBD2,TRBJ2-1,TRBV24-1,TGTGCCACCTCAAAGGGACTAGCGGGCAATGAGCAGTTCTTC,CATSKGLAGNEQFF
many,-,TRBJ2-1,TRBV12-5,TGTGCTAGTGGCCGGGGGGCGGGAAGTACCAATGAGCAGTTCTTC,CASGRGAGSTNEQFF
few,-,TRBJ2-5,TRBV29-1,TGCAGCGCAAGCGGACTGGAGTCGGCCCAGTACTTC,CSASGLESAQYF
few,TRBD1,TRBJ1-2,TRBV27,TGTGCCAGCAGTCCCTGGACAGGGGCTAATCTAGACTATGGCTACACCTTC,CASSPWTGANLDYGYTF
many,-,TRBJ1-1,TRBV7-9,TGTGCCAGCAGCTTTTTGAATATGAACACTGAAGCTTTCTTT,CASSFLNMNTEAFF
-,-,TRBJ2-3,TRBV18,TGTGCCAGCTCACCCGGGACCACGACAGATACGCAGTATTTT,CASSPGTTTDTQYF
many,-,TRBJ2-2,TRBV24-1,TGTGCCACCAGTGATCGCAGGGGCGGCTACACCGGGGAGCTGTTTTTT,CATSDRRGGYTGELFF
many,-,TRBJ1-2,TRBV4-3,TGCGCCAGCAGCCAAGGGACAGAAAACTATGGCTACACCTTC,CASSQGTENYGYTF
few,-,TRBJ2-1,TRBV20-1,TGCAGTGCTCCCGATGCGGGAAGATCGAATGAGCAGTTCTTC,CSAPDAGRSNEQFF
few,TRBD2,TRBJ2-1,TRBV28,TGTGCCAGCAGTTTATGGGGGGGGACTAGCGGGAGGGAGCAGTTCTTC,CASSLWGGTSGREQFF
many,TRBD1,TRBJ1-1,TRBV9,TGTGCCAGCAGCGGAACTGACAGGGTCACCACTGAAGCTTTCTTT,CASSGTDRVTTEAFF
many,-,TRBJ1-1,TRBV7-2,TGTGCCAGCAGCCTTTCCCCGGGAGCAATGAACACTGAAGCTTTCTTT,CASSLSPGAMNTEAFF
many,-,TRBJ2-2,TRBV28,TGTGCCAGCAGTTCCCCAGGGCGGAGGGGGACCGGGGAGCTGTTTTTT,CASSSPGRRGTGELFF
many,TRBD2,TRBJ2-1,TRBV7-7,TGTGCTAGCAGCCCCAGACTAGCGGGAAACAATGAGCAGTTCTTC,CASSPRLAGNNEQFF
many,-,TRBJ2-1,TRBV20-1,TGCAGTGCTAGAGATCTAACTAGGGGGGGCAATGAGCAGTTCTTC,CSARDLTRGGNEQFF
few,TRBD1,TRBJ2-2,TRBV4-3,TGCGCCAGCAGCCAAGGGGGACAGGGGGAAATGCCGAACACCGGGGAGCTGTTTTTT,CASSQGGQGEMPNTGELFF
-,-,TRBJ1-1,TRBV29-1,TGCAGCGTTGAAGGCAACAGGGACTCTGAAGCTTTCTTT,CSVEGNRDSEAFF
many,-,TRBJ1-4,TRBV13,TGTGCCAGCAGCTTGGGACCCCCAACTAATGAAAAACTGTTTTTT,CASSLGPPTNEKLFF
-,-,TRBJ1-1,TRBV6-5,TGTGCCAGCAGTTACGGGGGGACGGACACTGAAGCTTTCTTT,CASSYGGTDTEAFF
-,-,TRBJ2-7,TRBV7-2,TGTGCCAGCAGTATCGCGGGCTTTGACGAGCAGTACTTC,CASSIAGFDEQYF
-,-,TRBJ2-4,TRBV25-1,TGTGCCAGCAGTGTGGCAGGGGCCAAAAACATTCAGTACTTC,CASSVAGAKNIQYF
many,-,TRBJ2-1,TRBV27,TGTGCCAGCAGCCCTTGGGAGAGCATCCCCCCTATGGACAATGAGCAGTTCTTC,CASSPWESIPPMDNEQFF
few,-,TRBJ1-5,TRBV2,TGTGCCAGCAGTGAAGAGGGTGGAGGACAGAAGGTTCGATTAGGCTATCAGCCCCAGCATTTT,CASSEEGGGQKVRLGYQPQHF
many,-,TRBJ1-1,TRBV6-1,TGTGCCAGCAGTCGCCTGGGACCGAACACTGAAGCTTTCTTT,CASSRLGPNTEAFF
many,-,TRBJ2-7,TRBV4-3,TGCGCCAGCAGCCAAAGGGCCATGGGGCAGGGGCTCTACGAGCAGTACTTC,CASSQRAMGQGLYEQYF
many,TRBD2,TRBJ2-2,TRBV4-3,TGCGCCAGCAGCCGCTTGACTAGCGGGGCTAACACCGGGGAGCTGTTTTTT,CASSRLTSGANTGELFF